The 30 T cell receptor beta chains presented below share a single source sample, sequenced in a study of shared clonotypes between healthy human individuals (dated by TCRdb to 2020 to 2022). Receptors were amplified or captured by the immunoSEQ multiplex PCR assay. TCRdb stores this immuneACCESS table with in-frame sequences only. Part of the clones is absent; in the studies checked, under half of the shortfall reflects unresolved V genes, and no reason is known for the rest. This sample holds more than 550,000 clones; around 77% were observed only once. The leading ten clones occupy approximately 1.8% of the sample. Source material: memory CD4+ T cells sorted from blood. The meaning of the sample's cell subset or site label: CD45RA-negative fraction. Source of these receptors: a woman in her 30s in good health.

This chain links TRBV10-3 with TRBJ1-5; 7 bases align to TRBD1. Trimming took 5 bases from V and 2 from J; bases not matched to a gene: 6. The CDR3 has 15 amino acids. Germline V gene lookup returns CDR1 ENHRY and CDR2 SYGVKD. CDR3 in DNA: TGTGCCATCAGTCCCTCCGGGACAGGCAATCAGCCCCAGCATTTT. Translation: CAISPSGTGNQPQHF.

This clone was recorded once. The CDR3 spells CASSSPDYRNNEQFF. The CDR3 DNA reads as TGTGCCAGTAGTAGCCCCGACTACCGTAACAATGAGCAGTTCTTC. This chain uses TRBV19 with TRBJ2-1, with TRBD2 as a possible D gene (5 bases). Germline assignment: CDR1 LNHDA and CDR2 SQIVND (reference sequence). This CDR3 is 15 amino acids long. V lost 4 bases and J lost 5, with 15 bases in between.

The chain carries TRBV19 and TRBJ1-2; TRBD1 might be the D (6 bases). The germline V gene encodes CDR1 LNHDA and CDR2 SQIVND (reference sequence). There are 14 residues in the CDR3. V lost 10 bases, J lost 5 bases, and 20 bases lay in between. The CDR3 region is CATLRTVPPYGYTF. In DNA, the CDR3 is TGTGCCACCCTCAGGACAGTCCCACCGTATGGCTACACCTTC.

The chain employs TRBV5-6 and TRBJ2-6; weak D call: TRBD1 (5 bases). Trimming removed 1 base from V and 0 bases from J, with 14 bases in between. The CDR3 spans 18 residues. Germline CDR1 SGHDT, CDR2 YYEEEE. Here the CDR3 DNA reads TGTGCCAGCAGCTTGTGGGCAGGGTATTCCTCTGGGGCCAACGTCCTGACTTTC. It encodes CASSLWAGYSSGANVLTF.

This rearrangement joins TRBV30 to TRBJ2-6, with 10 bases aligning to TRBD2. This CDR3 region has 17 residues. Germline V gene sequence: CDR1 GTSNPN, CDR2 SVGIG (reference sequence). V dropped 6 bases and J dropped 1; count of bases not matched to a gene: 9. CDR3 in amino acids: CACPGASGSSGANVLTF. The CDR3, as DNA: TGTGCCTGCCCCGGGGCTAGCGGGAGTTCTGGGGCCAACGTCCTGACTTTC.

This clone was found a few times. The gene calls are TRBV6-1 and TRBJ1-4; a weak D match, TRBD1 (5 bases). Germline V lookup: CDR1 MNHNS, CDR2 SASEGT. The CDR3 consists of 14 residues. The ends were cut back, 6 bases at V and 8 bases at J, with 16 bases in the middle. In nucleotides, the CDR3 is TGTGCCAGCAGAGCAACAGTCGAGGGGGAAAAACTGTTTTTT. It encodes CASRATVEGEKLFF.

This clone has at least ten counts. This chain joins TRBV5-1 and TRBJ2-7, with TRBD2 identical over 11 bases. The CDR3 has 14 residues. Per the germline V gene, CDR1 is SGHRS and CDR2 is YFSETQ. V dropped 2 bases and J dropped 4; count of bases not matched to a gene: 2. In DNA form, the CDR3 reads TGCGCCAGCAGCTTAAGACTAGCGGGATACGAGCAGTACTTC. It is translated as CASSLRLAGYEQYF.

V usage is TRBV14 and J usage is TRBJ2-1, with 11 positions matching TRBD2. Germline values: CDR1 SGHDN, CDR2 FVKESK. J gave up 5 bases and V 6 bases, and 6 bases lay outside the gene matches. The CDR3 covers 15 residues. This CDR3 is CASSPGTSGNNEQFF. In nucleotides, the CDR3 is TGTGCCAGCAGTCCAGGGACTAGCGGCAACAATGAGCAGTTCTTC.

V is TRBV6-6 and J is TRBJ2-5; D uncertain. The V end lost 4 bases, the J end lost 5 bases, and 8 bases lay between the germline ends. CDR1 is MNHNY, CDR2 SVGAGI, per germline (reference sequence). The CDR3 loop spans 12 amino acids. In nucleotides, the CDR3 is TGTGCCAGCAGTTTATCGTCGGAGACCCAGTACTTC. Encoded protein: CASSLSSETQYF.

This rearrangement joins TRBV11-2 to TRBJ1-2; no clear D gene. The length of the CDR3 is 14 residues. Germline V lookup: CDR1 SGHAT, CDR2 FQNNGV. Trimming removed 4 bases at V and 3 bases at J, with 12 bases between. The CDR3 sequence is CASSSNSGDYGYTF. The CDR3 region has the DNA TGTGCCAGCAGCTCGAACAGTGGTGACTATGGCTACACCTTC.

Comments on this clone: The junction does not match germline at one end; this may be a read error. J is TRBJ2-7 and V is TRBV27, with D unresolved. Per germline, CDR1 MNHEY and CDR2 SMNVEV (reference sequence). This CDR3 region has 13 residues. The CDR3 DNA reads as TGTGCCACCAGTGATTTTACTGCCTCCGAGCAGTACTTC. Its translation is CATSDFTASEQYF.

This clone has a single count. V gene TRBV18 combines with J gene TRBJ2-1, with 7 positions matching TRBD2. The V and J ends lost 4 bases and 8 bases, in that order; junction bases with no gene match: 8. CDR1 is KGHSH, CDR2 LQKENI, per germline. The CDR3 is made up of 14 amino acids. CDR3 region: CASSQRLARHEQFF. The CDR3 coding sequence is TGTGCCAGCTCACAAAGACTAGCAAGGCATGAGCAGTTCTTC.

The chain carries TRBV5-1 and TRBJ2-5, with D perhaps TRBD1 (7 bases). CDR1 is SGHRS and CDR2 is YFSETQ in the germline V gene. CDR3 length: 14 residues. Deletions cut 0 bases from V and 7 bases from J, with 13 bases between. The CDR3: CASSLEAGGGTQYF. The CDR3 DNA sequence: TGCGCCAGCAGCTTGGAGGCAGGGGGAGGGACCCAGTACTTC.

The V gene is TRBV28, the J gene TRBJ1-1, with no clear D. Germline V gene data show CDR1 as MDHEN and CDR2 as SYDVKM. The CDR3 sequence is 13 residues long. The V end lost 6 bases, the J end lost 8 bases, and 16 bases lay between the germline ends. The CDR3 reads CASRTSTDSEAFF. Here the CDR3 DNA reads TGTGCCAGCAGAACCTCGACGGACTCCGAAGCTTTCTTT.

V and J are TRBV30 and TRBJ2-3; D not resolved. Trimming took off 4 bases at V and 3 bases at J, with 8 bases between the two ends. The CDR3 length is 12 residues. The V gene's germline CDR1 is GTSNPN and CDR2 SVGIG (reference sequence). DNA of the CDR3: TGTGCCTGGAACAAAATTACAGATACGCAGTATTTT. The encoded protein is CAWNKITDTQYF.

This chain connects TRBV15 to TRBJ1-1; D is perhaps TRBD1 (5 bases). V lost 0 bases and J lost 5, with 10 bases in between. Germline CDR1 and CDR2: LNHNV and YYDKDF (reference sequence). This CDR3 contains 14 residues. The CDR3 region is CATSRDSGGTEAFF. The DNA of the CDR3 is TGTGCCACCAGCAGAGACAGTGGGGGGACTGAAGCTTTCTTT.

This CDR3 reads CASSPIGLETQYF. The CDR3 DNA sequence: TGTGCCAGTAGTCCGATTGGATTAGAGACCCAGTACTTC. The chain has TRBV19 and TRBJ2-5, with D hard to call. Germline V gene lookup returns CDR1 LNHDA and CDR2 SQIVND (reference sequence). V shed 5 bases and J shed 4 bases, with 11 bases lying between them. The CDR3 has 13 amino acids.

The CDR3 sequence is CASSFEGGVVSEAFF. The CDR3 DNA sequence: TGCGCCAGCAGCTTCGAAGGAGGGGTGGTGTCTGAAGCTTTCTTT. This chain connects TRBV5-1 to TRBJ1-1, with a weak D call TRBD1 (5 bases). The CDR3 totals 15 residues. With 2 bases removed from V and 6 bases from J, the gap between germline ends came to 17 bases. CDR1 and CDR2 from the germline V gene are SGHRS and YFSETQ.

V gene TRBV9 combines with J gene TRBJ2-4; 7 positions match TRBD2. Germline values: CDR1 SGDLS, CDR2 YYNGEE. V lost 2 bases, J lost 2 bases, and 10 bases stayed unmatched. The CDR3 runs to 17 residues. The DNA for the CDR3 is TGTGCCAGCAGCGTGAGGGCCCTGGGAGGGACCAAAAACATTCAGTACTTC. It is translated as CASSVRALGGTKNIQYF.

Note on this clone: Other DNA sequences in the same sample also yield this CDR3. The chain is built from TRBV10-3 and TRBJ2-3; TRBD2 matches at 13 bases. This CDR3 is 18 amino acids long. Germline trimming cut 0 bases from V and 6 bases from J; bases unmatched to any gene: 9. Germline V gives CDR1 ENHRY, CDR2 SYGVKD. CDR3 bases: TGTGCCATCAGTGAGTCCGGGACTAGCGGGACTCTCAGGGATACGCAGTATTTT. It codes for CAISESGTSGTLRDTQYF.

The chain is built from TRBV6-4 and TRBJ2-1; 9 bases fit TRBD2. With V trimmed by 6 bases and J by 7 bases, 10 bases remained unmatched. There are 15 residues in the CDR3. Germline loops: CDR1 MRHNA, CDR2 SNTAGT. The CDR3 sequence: CASSQGLAVRNEQFF. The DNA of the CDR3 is TGTGCCAGCAGCCAGGGACTAGCCGTAAGAAATGAGCAGTTCTTC.

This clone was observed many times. This CDR3 reads CASSPLGQADTQYF. CDR3 bases: TGTGCCAGCTCACCCCTAGGACAGGCAGATACGCAGTATTTT. The chain links TRBV18 to TRBJ2-3, with 7 bases lining up with TRBD1. The CDR3 contains 14 residues. V gave up 3 bases and J gave up 4 bases; unmatched junction bases: 4. Per germline, CDR1 KGHSH and CDR2 LQKENI.

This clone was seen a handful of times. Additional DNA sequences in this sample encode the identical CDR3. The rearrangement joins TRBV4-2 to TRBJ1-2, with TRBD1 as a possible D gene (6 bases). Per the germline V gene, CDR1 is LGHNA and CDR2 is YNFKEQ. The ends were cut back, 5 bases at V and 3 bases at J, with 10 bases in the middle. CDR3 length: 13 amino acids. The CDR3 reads CASSRGGDYGYTF. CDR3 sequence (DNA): TGTGCCAGCAGCAGGGGGGGGGACTATGGCTACACCTTC.

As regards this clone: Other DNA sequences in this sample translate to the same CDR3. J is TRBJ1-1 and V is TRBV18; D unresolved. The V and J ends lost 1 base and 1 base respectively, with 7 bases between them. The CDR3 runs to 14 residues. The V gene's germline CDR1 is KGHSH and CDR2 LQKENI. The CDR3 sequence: CASSPLDGNTEAFF. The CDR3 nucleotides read TGTGCCAGCTCACCACTCGACGGGAACACTGAAGCTTTCTTT.

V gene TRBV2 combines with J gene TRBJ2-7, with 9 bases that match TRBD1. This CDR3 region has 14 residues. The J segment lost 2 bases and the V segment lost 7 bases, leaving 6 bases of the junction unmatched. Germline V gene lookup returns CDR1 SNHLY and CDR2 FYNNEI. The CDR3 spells CASTAQGATYEQYF. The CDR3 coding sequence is TGTGCCAGCACTGCACAGGGGGCTACCTACGAGCAGTACTTC.

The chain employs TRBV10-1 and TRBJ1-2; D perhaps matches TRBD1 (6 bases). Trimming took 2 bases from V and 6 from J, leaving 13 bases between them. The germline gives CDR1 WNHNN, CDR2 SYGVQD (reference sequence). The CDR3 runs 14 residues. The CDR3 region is CASSEGHRAHGYTF. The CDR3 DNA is TGCGCCAGCAGTGAGGGCCACAGGGCTCATGGCTACACCTTC.

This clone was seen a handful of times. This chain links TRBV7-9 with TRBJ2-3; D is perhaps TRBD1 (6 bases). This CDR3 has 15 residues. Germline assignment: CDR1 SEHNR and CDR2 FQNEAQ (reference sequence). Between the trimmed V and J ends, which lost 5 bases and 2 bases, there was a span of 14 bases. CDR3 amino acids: CASSRQGQHTDTQYF. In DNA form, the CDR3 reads TGTGCCAGCAGCCGCCAAGGACAGCACACAGATACGCAGTATTTT.

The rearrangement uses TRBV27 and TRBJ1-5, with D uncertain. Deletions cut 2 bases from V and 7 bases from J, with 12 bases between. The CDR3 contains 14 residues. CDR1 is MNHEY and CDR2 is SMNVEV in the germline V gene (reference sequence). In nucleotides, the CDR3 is TGTGCCAGCAGTTTACGGGGTGGTTTACAGCCCCAGCATTTT. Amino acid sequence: CASSLRGGLQPQHF.

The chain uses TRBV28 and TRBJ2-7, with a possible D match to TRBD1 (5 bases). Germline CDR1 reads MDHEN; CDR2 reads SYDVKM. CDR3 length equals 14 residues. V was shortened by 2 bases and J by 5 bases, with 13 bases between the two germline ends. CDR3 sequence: CASSLPAGQDEQYF. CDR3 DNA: TGTGCCAGCAGTTTACCGGCAGGGCAGGACGAGCAGTACTTC.

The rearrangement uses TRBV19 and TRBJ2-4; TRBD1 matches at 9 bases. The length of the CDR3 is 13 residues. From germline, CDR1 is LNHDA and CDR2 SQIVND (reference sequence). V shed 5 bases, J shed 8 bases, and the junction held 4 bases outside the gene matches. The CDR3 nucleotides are TGTGCCAGTAGTGCACAGGGGGCATACATTCAGTACTTC. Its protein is CASSAQGAYIQYF.